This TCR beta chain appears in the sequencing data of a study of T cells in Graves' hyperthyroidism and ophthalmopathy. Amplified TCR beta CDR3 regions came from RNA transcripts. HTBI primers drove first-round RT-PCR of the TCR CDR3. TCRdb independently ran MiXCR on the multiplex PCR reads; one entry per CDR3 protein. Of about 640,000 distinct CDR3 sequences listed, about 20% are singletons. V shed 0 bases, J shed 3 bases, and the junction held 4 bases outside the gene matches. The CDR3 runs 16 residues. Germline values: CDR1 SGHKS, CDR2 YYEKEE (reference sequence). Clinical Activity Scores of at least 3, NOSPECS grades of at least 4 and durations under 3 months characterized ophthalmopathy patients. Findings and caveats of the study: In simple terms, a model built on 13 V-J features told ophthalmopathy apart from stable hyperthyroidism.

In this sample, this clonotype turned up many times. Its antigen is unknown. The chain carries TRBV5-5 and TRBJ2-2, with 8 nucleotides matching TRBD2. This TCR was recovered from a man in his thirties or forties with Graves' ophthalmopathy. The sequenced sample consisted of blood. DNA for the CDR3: TGTGCCAGCAGCTTGGCTAGCGGGCGAGACACCGGGGAGCTGTTTTTT. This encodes CASSLASGRDTGELFF.